Below, 13 T cell receptor beta chains from the same sample are listed, as sequenced in a study of cytomegalovirus exposure and HLA in healthy donors. Both 60 Vbeta primers and 13 Jbeta primers went into the PCR. Assay: immunoSEQ multiplex PCR; the TCRdb copy retains only in-frame clones and omits some. Counted here are around 28,000 clones, around 87% occurring once; the ten biggest clones make up around 3%. The sequencing sample was made of PBMCs. The receptors were sampled from a boy aged 5-17 years in good health and CMV-seronegative.

The chain uses TRBV10-3 and TRBJ2-7; D is uncertain. With 10 bases removed from V and 6 bases from J, the gap between germline ends came to 13 bases. Germline V CDR1 and CDR2: ENHRY, SYGVKD. This CDR3 spans 11 amino acids. Here the CDR3 DNA reads TGTGCCACGACGAAAAACAGCGAGCAGTACTTC. Its protein product is CATTKNSEQYF.

The chain couples TRBV25-1 to TRBJ2-5, with 9 positions matching TRBD2. J lost 2 bases, V lost 3 bases, and 7 bases had no gene match. The length of the CDR3 is 16 residues. The V gene's germline CDR1 is MGHDK and CDR2 SYGVNS. The CDR3 reads CASSDRYTSGQETQYF. The CDR3 DNA follows: TGTGCCAGCAGTGATCGTTACACTAGCGGGCAAGAGACCCAGTACTTC. Full variable domain (outside the CDR3, taken from reference TRBV25-1 and TRBJ2-5): EADIYQTPRYLVIGTGKKITLECSQTMGHDKMYWYQQDPGMELHLIHYSYGVNSTEKGDLSSESTVSRIRTEHFPLTLESARPSHTSQYLCASSDRYTSGQETQYFGPGTRLLVL.

The chain employs TRBV18 and TRBJ1-5, with D perhaps TRBD1 (5 bases). The germline V gene encodes CDR1 KGHSH and CDR2 LQKENI. Trimming stripped 2 bases from V and 1 base from J, with 9 bases between. The CDR3 loop spans 15 amino acids. The CDR3 is CASSPGQLSNQPQHF. In DNA form, the CDR3 reads TGTGCCAGCTCACCAGGACAATTGAGCAATCAGCCCCAGCATTTT.

The J gene is TRBJ2-2, the V gene TRBV4-3, with 8 nucleotides matching TRBD1. V lost 2 bases and J lost 7; bases outside the gene matches: 6. The germline CDR1 and CDR2 sequences are LGHNA and YSLEER. This CDR3 region has 15 residues. Here the CDR3 DNA reads TGCGCCAGCAGCCAAACTCAGGGGGCTGGCGGGGAGCTGTTTTTT. This codes for CASSQTQGAGGELFF.

The chain has TRBV6-5 and TRBJ1-3; the match to TRBD1 covers 8 bases. The CDR3 spans 13 residues. V was clipped by 8 bases and J by 5 bases; unmatched bases: 5. The V gene's germline CDR1 is MNHEY and CDR2 SVGAGI. CDR3 sequence (DNA): TGTGCCAGCGGACAGGGAGTGCGAAACACCATATATTTT. Amino acids: CASGQGVRNTIYF.

The sample holds one count of this clone. V and J are TRBV5-1 and TRBJ2-5; no definite D call. CDR3 length: 13 amino acids. Germline CDR1 is SGHRS and CDR2 is YFSETQ. Trimming left V 6 bases short and J 7 bases short, with 16 bases between. Written as DNA, the CDR3 is TGCGCCAGCACTCGGAGATTCGGCGGGACCCAGTACTTC. Translation gives CASTRRFGGTQYF.

This clone was found once. The CDR3 DNA follows: TGTGCCACCAGCAGAGATTGGGACATCTATAATTCACCCCTCCACTTT. Its protein is CATSRDWDIYNSPLHF. The J gene is TRBJ1-6, the V gene TRBV15, with D possibly matching TRBD1 (6 bases). Between the trimmed V and J ends, which lost 0 bases and 3 bases, there was a span of 9 bases. Germline loops: CDR1 LNHNV, CDR2 YYDKDF (reference sequence). This CDR3 comprises 16 residues.

The CDR3, as DNA: TGTGCCAGTTCCCGCGGACTAGCAGGTGAGCAGTTCTTC. Protein sequence: CASSRGLAGEQFF. The V call is TRBV19, the J call TRBJ2-1, with 8 bases matching TRBD2. The CDR3 contains 13 residues. CDR1 and CDR2 from the germline V gene are LNHDA and SQIVND (reference sequence). The V gene end was trimmed by 8 bases and the J gene end by 9 bases; junction bases not matched to a gene: 9.

The genes are TRBV29-1 and TRBJ2-1, with 7 bases aligning to TRBD1. Germline CDR1 reads SQVTM; CDR2 reads ANQGSEA. The CDR3 runs 15 residues. J was trimmed by 6 bases and V by 6 bases; bases with no gene match: 14. In nucleotides, the CDR3 is TGCAGCGTGTCAGCCTCCGGGACAGCCCGCAATGAGCAGTTCTTC. It codes for CSVSASGTARNEQFF.

CDR3 region: CASSNLGQNNSPLHF. The CDR3 DNA follows: TGTGCCAGTAGTAACCTGGGACAGAATAATTCACCCCTCCACTTT. This chain uses TRBV19 with TRBJ1-6; 7 nucleotides line up with TRBD1. CDR1 and CDR2 (germline): LNHDA, SQIVND (reference sequence). Trimming took 4 bases from V and 5 from J; bases not matched to a gene: 5. The CDR3 is made up of 15 amino acids.

The chain uses TRBV5-1 and TRBJ2-6; D not resolved. In germline, CDR1 is SGHRS, CDR2 YFSETQ. This CDR3 has 15 residues. The germline V and J ends were trimmed by 0 bases and 4 bases, with 8 bases remaining between them. For the CDR3, the DNA is TGCGCCAGCAGCTTGGCTATTCCAGGGGCCAACGTCCTGACTTTC. Amino acid sequence: CASSLAIPGANVLTF.

The V call is TRBV5-4, the J call TRBJ2-3, with 8 bases lining up with TRBD2. CDR3 length: 17 residues. Germline-derived CDR1 and CDR2 are SGHNT and YYREEE (reference sequence). V shed 0 bases, J shed 0 bases, and the junction held 6 bases outside the gene matches. CDR3 DNA sequence: TGTGCCAGCAGCTTGGAAATCGGGGGGGCTAGCACAGATACGCAGTATTTT. Its translation: CASSLEIGGASTDTQYF.

J is TRBJ1-2 and V is TRBV27; 8 positions agree with TRBD1. Germline V gives CDR1 MNHEY, CDR2 SMNVEV (reference sequence). The trim removed 0 bases at V and 5 bases at J, leaving 2 bases unmatched. The CDR3 consists of 14 residues. CDR3 sequence: CASSLSRGQYGYTF. In DNA, the CDR3 is TGTGCCAGCAGTTTATCCAGGGGGCAATATGGCTACACCTTC.